These 16 T cell receptor beta chains were sequenced from one sample in a study of blood T cell repertoires in COVID-19. Here immunoSEQ multiplex PCR was the method, and the copy in TCRdb shows in-frame clones only, minus some. Of more than 200,000 clones in the sample, approximately 90% were seen once. The sample comprised peripheral blood. The receptor source for this set is a man between 65 and 80 years old with acute or convalescent COVID-19.

The chain recombines TRBV5-4 with TRBJ2-5; TRBD1 is a possible D gene (6 bases). Germline lookup yields CDR1 SGHNT and CDR2 YYREEE (reference sequence). The CDR3 spans 14 residues. The ends were cut back, 5 bases at V and 1 base at J, with 12 bases in the middle. The CDR3 nucleotides are TGTGCCAGCAGTCGCCGGGACATCCAAGAGACCCAGTACTTC. It encodes CASSRRDIQETQYF.

This chain connects TRBV6-5 to TRBJ2-3, with D possibly TRBD2 on 5 matching bases. The V gene lost 2 bases and the J gene lost 2 bases, with 11 bases spanning the gap. The CDR3 length is 15 residues. Germline V CDR1 and CDR2: MNHEY, SVGAGI. The CDR3 here is CASSYGGLPTDTQYF. The CDR3 bases are TGTGCCAGCAGTTACGGCGGACTCCCCACAGATACGCAGTATTTT.

This rearrangement joins TRBV5-4 to TRBJ1-2; D gene ambiguous. CDR1 SGHNT and CDR2 YYREEE come from the germline V gene (reference sequence). The CDR3 extends over 11 amino acids. V shed 4 bases and J shed 4 bases, with 5 bases lying between them. This CDR3 reads CASSPGYGYTF. The CDR3 DNA is TGTGCCAGCAGCCCAGGCTATGGCTACACCTTC.

This clone turned up a few times. The chain joins TRBV2 to TRBJ2-5; TRBD1 matches at 10 bases. The germline CDR1 and CDR2 sequences are SNHLY and FYNNEI. The CDR3 is made up of 15 amino acids. The V and J ends lost 7 bases and 2 bases, in that order; junction bases with no gene match: 7. Here the CDR3 reads CASIRDRGEQETQYF. As DNA, the CDR3 is TGTGCCAGCATTCGGGACAGGGGTGAGCAAGAGACCCAGTACTTC.

This clone was seen a single time. The chain uses TRBV19 and TRBJ1-1, with D hard to call. Germline values: CDR1 LNHDA, CDR2 SQIVND (reference sequence). This CDR3 is 15 amino acids long. Trimming removed 5 bases at V and 0 bases at J, with 13 bases between. CDR3 sequence (DNA): TGTGCCAGTAGTCCGCAGGTATTAATGAACACTGAAGCTTTCTTT. Its translation: CASSPQVLMNTEAFF.

J is TRBJ2-7 and V is TRBV5-6; 12 bases agree with TRBD1. V lost 4 bases to trimming and J lost 1 base; unmatched junction nucleotides: 12. The CDR3 runs to 18 residues. Germline CDR1 SGHDT, CDR2 YYEEEE. The CDR3 here is CASSATNAGQGASYEQYF. In DNA form, the CDR3 reads TGTGCCAGCAGCGCTACTAATGCGGGACAGGGGGCGTCCTACGAGCAGTACTTC.

The gene calls are TRBV19 and TRBJ2-7, with 15 bases that match TRBD2. J gave up 0 bases and V 5 bases, and 8 bases lay outside the gene matches. The CDR3 length is 18 residues. The germline CDR1 and CDR2 sequences are LNHDA and SQIVND (reference sequence). The CDR3 region is CASSSGLAGGSSSYEQYF. The CDR3, as DNA: TGTGCCAGTAGTTCCGGACTAGCGGGAGGGTCTAGCTCCTACGAGCAGTACTTC.

V is TRBV7-2 and J is TRBJ2-5; 7 bases match TRBD2. With V trimmed by 5 bases and J by 5 bases, 8 bases remained unmatched. This CDR3 is 14 amino acids long. Germline V CDR1 and CDR2: SGHTA, FQGNSA. The chain's CDR3 is CASSAGSGKETQYF. CDR3 DNA sequence: TGTGCCAGCAGCGCAGGAAGCGGGAAGGAGACCCAGTACTTC.

This clone has a single count. The V and J genes are TRBV29-1 and TRBJ2-7, with D uncertain. The CDR3 runs 12 residues. Germline V gives CDR1 SQVTM, CDR2 ANQGSEA. Trimming pared 4 bases from V and 4 bases from J, leaving 11 bases between. The CDR3: CSVVAPPYEQYF. DNA for the CDR3: TGCAGCGTTGTGGCCCCCCCGTACGAGCAGTACTTC.

The V and J genes are TRBV7-3 and TRBJ2-6; possibly TRBD2 for D (5 bases). The germline V and J ends were trimmed by 1 base and 3 bases, with 10 bases remaining between them. The V gene's germline CDR1 is SGHTA and CDR2 FQGTGA. This CDR3 is 16 amino acids long. The CDR3 region has the DNA TGTGCCAGCAGCTTAAGACGGGGTAATGGGGCCAACGTCCTGACTTTC. As protein: CASSLRRGNGANVLTF.

The rearrangement links TRBV4-1 to TRBJ2-7, with TRBD2 matching 11 bases. CDR1 is MGHRA, CDR2 YSYEKL, per germline. There are 16 residues in the CDR3. With 1 base clipped from V and 2 bases from J, the junction kept 4 bases outside the gene matches. The CDR3 region has the DNA TGCGCCAGCAGCCAAGGGACTAGCGGGTTAGCCTACGAGCAGTACTTC. The encoded protein is CASSQGTSGLAYEQYF.

Note on this clone: Other DNA sequences within the sample encode an identical CDR3. The chain has TRBV10-3 and TRBJ1-1, with 7 bases matching TRBD1. After removal of 6 bases from V and 1 base from J, the junction contained 2 bases not matched to a gene. CDR3 size: 13 residues. Germline CDR1 and CDR2: ENHRY and SYGVKD. The CDR3 region has the DNA TGTGCCATCAGCCGACAGGGGAACACTGAAGCTTTCTTT. Translating gives CAISRQGNTEAFF.

This sequence joins TRBV18 and TRBJ1-2; 9 bases are shared with TRBD1. Germline V gene data show CDR1 as KGHSH and CDR2 as LQKENI. The CDR3 totals 15 residues. Germline trimming cut 2 bases from V and 8 bases from J; bases unmatched to any gene: 9. DNA for the CDR3: TGTGCCAGCTCACCATCGGAGACAGGGGGTCGGGGCTACACCTTC. Translation gives CASSPSETGGRGYTF.

This clone was picked up one time. This chain uses TRBV19 with TRBJ2-7; D ambiguous. CDR1 and CDR2 (germline): LNHDA, SQIVND (reference sequence). V shed 7 bases and J shed 4 bases, with 20 bases lying between them. The CDR3 is 15 residues long. Written as DNA, the CDR3 is TGTGCCAGTACAACCTCCTGGCCAGATCGTTACGAGCAGTACTTC. Translation gives CASTTSWPDRYEQYF.

There are a few counts of this clone. This chain connects TRBV29-1 to TRBJ2-1; TRBD2 aligns across 10 bases. Trimming removed 8 bases from V and 6 bases from J; junction bases left unmatched: 13. Germline loops: CDR1 SQVTM, CDR2 ANQGSEA. The CDR3 runs 15 residues. CDR3 DNA: TGCAGCCTAATTCCGGGACTAGCGTTTGGCAATGAGCAGTTCTTC. Translated, it gives CSLIPGLAFGNEQFF.

The V gene is TRBV12-5, the J gene TRBJ2-5; 7 bases fit TRBD1. V was clipped by 1 base and J by 4 bases; unmatched bases: 9. The CDR3 runs to 16 residues. The germline V gene encodes CDR1 LGHNT and CDR2 FRNRAP. The CDR3 is CASGLGQGKPGETQYF. As DNA, the CDR3 is TGTGCTAGTGGTTTGGGACAGGGTAAACCCGGAGAGACCCAGTACTTC.